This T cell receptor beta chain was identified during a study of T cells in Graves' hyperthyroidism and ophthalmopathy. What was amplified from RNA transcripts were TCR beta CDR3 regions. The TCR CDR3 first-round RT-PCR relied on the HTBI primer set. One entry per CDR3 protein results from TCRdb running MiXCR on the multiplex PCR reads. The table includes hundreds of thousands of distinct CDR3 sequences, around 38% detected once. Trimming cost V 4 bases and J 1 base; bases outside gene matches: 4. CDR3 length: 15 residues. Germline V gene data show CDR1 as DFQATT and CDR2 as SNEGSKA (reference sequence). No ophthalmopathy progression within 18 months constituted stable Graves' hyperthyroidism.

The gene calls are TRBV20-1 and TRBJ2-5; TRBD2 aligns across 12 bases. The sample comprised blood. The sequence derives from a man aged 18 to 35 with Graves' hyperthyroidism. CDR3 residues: CSAMTSGRGQETQYF. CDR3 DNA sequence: TGCAGTGCTATGACTAGCGGGAGAGGCCAAGAGACCCAGTACTTC.